The 20 T cell receptor beta chains below come from one sample, sequenced in a study of blood T cell repertoires in COVID-19. The method was immunoSEQ multiplex PCR; TCRdb's version includes in-frame clones alone and lacks a portion of them. This sample has approximately 110,000 clones; approximately 87% occur once, and the top ten carry about 18%. The sample comprised peripheral blood. The receptors stem from a woman aged 55 to 70 with acute or convalescent COVID-19.

The CDR3 DNA reads TGTGCCAGCTCTCGGACTAGCGGCAGAGATACGCAGTATTTT. It specifies CASSRTSGRDTQYF. The chain couples TRBV18 to TRBJ2-3; TRBD2 matches 10 bases. Germline loops: CDR1 KGHSH, CDR2 LQKENI. V trimming: 6 bases; J trimming: 5 bases; junction bases outside the gene matches: 5. The CDR3 loop spans 14 amino acids.

This clone was observed a few times. The CDR3 bases are TGTGCCAGCAGCCTCAATGCGGGGGCCAGCTACGAGCAGTACTTC. Its protein is CASSLNAGASYEQYF. The gene calls are TRBV6-4 and TRBJ2-7; the D gene is possibly TRBD2 (7 bases). The V gene lost 6 bases and the J gene lost 3 bases, with 18 bases spanning the gap. This CDR3 is built from 15 residues. Germline V gene data show CDR1 as MRHNA and CDR2 as SNTAGT.

V usage is TRBV27 and J usage is TRBJ2-7; tentatively, D is TRBD1 (5 bases). V lost 3 bases to trimming and J lost 2 bases, with 8 bases between them. From germline, CDR1 is MNHEY and CDR2 SMNVEV (reference sequence). The CDR3 has 13 amino acids. The CDR3 region has the DNA TGTGCCAGCAGTTTGGGGCACGCCTACGAGCAGTACTTC. It is translated as CASSLGHAYEQYF.

The V gene is TRBV21-1, the J gene TRBJ1-2; the table's D gene call, TRBD1, was not cross checked with the DNA. TRBV21-1 is marked as a pseudogene. The CDR3 runs to 17 residues. The CDR3 sequence: CASSKTKSQGAYYGYTF. The CDR3 coding sequence is TGTGCCAGCAGCAAAACCAAATCGCAGGGGGCGTATTATGGCTACACCTTC.

The rearrangement joins TRBV3-1 (or the pseudogene TRBV3-2) to TRBJ2-5; D perhaps matches TRBD1 (6 bases). Germline loops: CDR1 LGHDT, CDR2 YNNKEL (reference sequence). V lost 5 bases and J 5 bases, leaving 12 bases between the germline ends. The CDR3 length is 13 residues. CDR3 sequence (DNA): TGTGCCAGCAGCGCCCCAGGGGTTGAGACCCAGTACTTC. It encodes CASSAPGVETQYF.

The rearrangement links TRBV11-3 to TRBJ2-1; the D gene is possibly TRBD1 (5 bases). Looked up from germline, CDR1 is SGHNT and CDR2 is YENEEA. Deletions cut 5 bases from V and 3 bases from J, with 14 bases between. This CDR3 is built from 15 residues. CDR3 amino acids: CASSRVRGNYNEQFF. In nucleotides, the CDR3 is TGTGCCAGCAGCCGGGTTAGGGGCAACTACAATGAGCAGTTCTTC.

The chain links TRBV11-3 to TRBJ2-1; 9 bases line up with TRBD1. The CDR3 is 15 amino acids. Germline V gives CDR1 SGHNT, CDR2 YENEEA. The junction had 2 bases not matched to a gene; V was cut back by 1 base and J by 4 bases. The DNA for the CDR3 is TGTGCCAGCAGCTTAGGACAGGGGGATTACAATGAGCAGTTCTTC. Translation: CASSLGQGDYNEQFF.

The chain carries TRBV12-3 or TRBV12-4 and TRBJ1-5, with D possibly TRBD1 on 5 matching bases. The CDR3 runs 13 residues. V dropped 5 bases and J dropped 7 bases, with 12 bases sitting between them. The CDR3 here is CASSPDQGQPQHF. CDR3 nucleotide sequence: TGTGCCAGCAGTCCCGACCAGGGCCAGCCCCAGCATTTT.

The chain links TRBV7-9 to TRBJ2-3; TRBD2 is a possible D gene (6 bases). The CDR3 is made up of 16 amino acids. Germline CDR1 is SEHNR and CDR2 is FQNEAQ (reference sequence). V lost 2 bases and J 6 bases, leaving 18 bases between the germline ends. This chain's CDR3 is CASSLRDLREADTQYF. The CDR3 DNA is TGTGCCAGCAGCTTAAGGGACCTAAGGGAGGCGGATACGCAGTATTTT. The full variable domain, with the rest looked up from reference TRBV7-9 and TRBJ2-3, is DTGVSQNPRHKITKRGQNVTFRCDPISEHNRLYWYRQTLGQGPEFLTYFQNEAQLEKSRLLSDRFSAERPKGSFSTLEIQRTEQGDSAMYLCASSLRDLREADTQYFGPGTRLTVL.

The rearrangement links TRBV12-3 or TRBV12-4 to TRBJ2-2, with D uncertain. The CDR3 sequence is 12 residues long. The ends were cut back, 2 bases at V and 6 bases at J, with 4 bases in the middle. CDR3 sequence reads: CASSLIAGELFF. CDR3 nucleotides: TGTGCCAGCAGTTTAATAGCCGGGGAGCTGTTTTTT.

This rearrangement joins TRBV11-1 to TRBJ1-1; 8 nucleotides line up with TRBD1. Trimming at V came to 3 bases and at J to 4 bases, leaving 1 base not matched to a gene. The germline V gene has CDR1 SGHAT and CDR2 FQDESV (reference sequence). The CDR3 covers 13 residues. CDR3 region: CASSLDRATEAFF. The CDR3 DNA follows: TGTGCCAGCAGCTTGGACAGGGCCACTGAAGCTTTCTTT.

The V and J genes are TRBV7-3 and TRBJ2-3; TRBD2 matches at 12 bases. The germline CDR1 and CDR2 sequences are SGHTA and FQGTGA. The CDR3 consists of 17 residues. V shed 6 bases, J shed 0 bases, and the junction held 7 bases outside the gene matches. Here the CDR3 reads CASSSWTSGISTDTQYF. The CDR3 nucleotides read TGTGCCAGCAGTTCTTGGACTAGCGGGATAAGCACAGATACGCAGTATTTT.

This clone showed up many times. The sample carries other DNA sequences with the same CDR3. The chain joins TRBV2 to TRBJ2-1, with 9 positions matching TRBD2. Germline V gene lookup returns CDR1 SNHLY and CDR2 FYNNEI. The CDR3 runs to 14 residues. Trimming took 7 bases from V and 10 from J; bases not matched to a gene: 11. As DNA, the CDR3 is TGTGCCAGCATTGGGGCGGGGGGGGGCTTAGAGCAGTTCTTC. Translated: CASIGAGGGLEQFF.

V gene TRBV29-1 combines with J gene TRBJ1-5; D is uncertain. In germline, CDR1 is SQVTM, CDR2 ANQGSEA. The V end was cut by 8 bases, the J end by 4 bases, with 15 bases between. This CDR3 has 13 residues. The DNA for the CDR3 is TGCAGCTATACCGAGAACCCTAATCAGCCCCAGCATTTT. Translated, it gives CSYTENPNQPQHF.

This clone appeared a few times. The rearrangement uses TRBV5-5 and TRBJ2-3, with D possibly TRBD2 on 6 matching bases. Germline assignment: CDR1 SGHKS and CDR2 YYEKEE (reference sequence). The CDR3 loop spans 14 amino acids. Deletions cut 4 bases from V and 3 bases from J, with 12 bases between. In DNA, the CDR3 is TGTGCCAGCAGCCTTAGCGGCTCTACAGATACGCAGTATTTT. The encoded protein is CASSLSGSTDTQYF.

The CDR3 spells CASSHTQGTEAFF. The CDR3 DNA is TGTGCCAGCAGTCATACTCAGGGGACTGAAGCTTTCTTT. This sequence joins TRBV6-2 or TRBV6-3 and TRBJ1-1; a possible D gene is TRBD1 (6 bases). CDR1 and CDR2 (germline): MNHEY, SVGEGT. The CDR3 has 13 amino acids. V was cut by 5 bases and J by 5 bases, with 12 bases left in between.

This chain connects TRBV6-9 to TRBJ1-6; D is unresolved. Germline V CDR1 and CDR2: MNHGY, SVAAGI. Trimming shortened V by 7 bases and J by 10 bases, and 14 bases separated the two germline ends. The CDR3 is 13 amino acids. CDR3 sequence: CASITERASPLHF. The CDR3 DNA is TGTGCCAGCATCACGGAGAGGGCGTCACCCCTCCACTTT.

The genes are TRBV5-4 and TRBJ1-2, with 9 bases fitting TRBD1. Germline loops: CDR1 SGHNT, CDR2 YYREEE (reference sequence). V was pared by 5 bases and J by 0 bases, with 8 bases of the junction left unmatched. The CDR3 covers 16 residues. Here the CDR3 reads CASSDDRGLSNYGYTF. The CDR3 DNA sequence: TGTGCCAGCAGTGACGACAGGGGGTTGTCTAACTATGGCTACACCTTC.

This chain joins TRBV29-1 and TRBJ2-5; TRBD1 agrees at 10 bases. Germline V lookup: CDR1 SQVTM, CDR2 ANQGSEA. The CDR3 is 16 amino acids. V dropped 6 bases and J dropped 2; count of bases not matched to a gene: 12. The CDR3 DNA reads as TGCAGCGTCGAGGGACAGGGGTCGGTTAATCAAGAGACCCAGTACTTC. Protein: CSVEGQGSVNQETQYF.

The genes are TRBV7-3 and TRBJ2-1; D is unclear. V shed 5 bases and J shed 4 bases, with 18 bases lying between them. This CDR3 is 16 amino acids long. Germline assignment: CDR1 SGHTA and CDR2 FQGTGA. The CDR3 sequence is CASSKYPEAPYNEQFF. CDR3 in DNA: TGTGCCAGCAGCAAATACCCGGAAGCGCCTTACAATGAGCAGTTCTTC.